A selection of T cell receptor beta chains follows, all from one sample in a study of T-cell reconstitution after alpha-beta-depleted transplantation in children. TCRdb reanalysed the PCR reads using MiXCR and keeps one entry per CDR3 protein. The sample holds about 420,000 distinct CDR3 sequences, about a sixth seen once. Specimen: PBMCs, mostly from graft donor cells, collected 360 days after TCRalphabeta/CD19-depleted stem cell transplant. The receptor source for this set is a boy less than two years old who had a stem cell transplant for Wiskott-Aldrich syndrome, so the T cells may come from the graft donor. Each CDR3 is given with its conserved first and last residue.

v_gene	j_gene	CDR3aa
TRBV12-3/TRBV12-4	TRBJ2-3	CASSPRQGGTDTQYF
TRBV7-8	TRBJ2-7	CASSSRTSGSTYEQYF
TRBV20-1	TRBJ2-3	CSAPGGSSDTQYF
TRBV12-3/TRBV12-4	TRBJ2-5	CASSFIHGIQETQYF
TRBV5-1	TRBJ2-2	CASSLVSRGTGELFF
TRBV11-1	TRBJ2-3	CASSLAKHGTKTSTDTQYF
TRBV24-1	TRBJ2-3	CATSRNTDTQYF
TRBV20-1	TRBJ2-1	CSAMIPRIEQFF
TRBV19	TRBJ2-2	CASSIFGGNTGELFF
TRBV4-1	TRBJ2-7	CASSPQNREIYEQYF
TRBV27	TRBJ2-1	CASTPPGGHNEQFF
TRBV5-1	TRBJ2-7	CASSFGERALDEQYF
TRBV12-3/TRBV12-4	TRBJ1-6	CASSLGGFSYNSPLHF
TRBV9	TRBJ2-1	CASSVAGGSSYNEQFF
TRBV7-2	TRBJ2-5	CASSYWTSGSQETQYF
TRBV7-6	TRBJ2-7	CASSVGGPGDSYEQYF